This section outlines one T cell receptor beta chain sequence together with its context. This specimen belongs to a study of Graves' ophthalmopathy and Graves' hyperthyroidism. Those donors who had ophthalmopathy presented with moderate-to-severe activity, a CAS of ≥3, a NOSPECS of ≥4 and a duration under 3 months. Additional autoimmune diseases, uncontrolled infections, pregnancy or lactation disqualified patients. PBMCs had their origin in fresh peripheral blood (approximately 9.7 ml). Amplification of the TCR beta CDR3 regions used RNA transcripts (as template). RT-PCR with HTBI primers came first, then second-round multiplex PCR. TCRdb re-derived calls from the multiplex PCR reads in MiXCR, one entry per CDR3 protein. The table lists roughly 300,000 distinct CDR3 sequences, roughly 15% of them singletons. The sequence came from an adult man with Graves' ophthalmopathy. Material for sequencing was peripheral blood.

CDR3: CASSLSRQGPQHF. The CDR3 region has the DNA TGTGCCAGCAGTCTATCTAGACAGGGGCCCCAGCATTTT. The gene calls are TRBV12-3 or TRBV12-4 and TRBJ1-5, with 7 bases fitting TRBD1. The CDR3 totals 13 residues. The ends lost 5 bases at V and 9 bases at J; junction bases unmatched: 7.